This record looks at one T cell receptor (beta chain) sequence and its context. An end of the junction differs from the germline gene, which may be a read error. This entry comes from a study of PD-L1 blockade in urothelial cancer. Method: immunoSEQ multiplex PCR; TCRdb's copy keeps in-frame clones and lacks some. This sample has roughly 32,000 clones; 84% occur once, and the top ten carry roughly 33%. The TCR comes from a man aged 55 to 70 with urothelial cancer. The source was PBMCs, collected around atezolizumab (anti-PD-L1) treatment.

This CDR3 is CASSSFNEQFF. CDR3 bases: TGTGCCAGCAGCTCCTTCAATGAGCAGTTCTTC. The chain carries TRBV11-1 and TRBJ2-1; D gene unclear. The CDR3 covers 11 residues. The germline V gene has CDR1 SGHAT and CDR2 FQDESV (reference sequence).